The rows below give T cell receptor beta chains drawn from one sample of a study of cytomegalovirus exposure and HLA in healthy donors. Profiled with immunoSEQ multiplex PCR; TCRdb holds only in-frame clones, not every one. The table includes approximately 140,000 clones, around nine tenths detected once. Sequences were obtained from PBMCs. The receptors stem from a man younger than 35 in good health and CMV-seropositive. Each CDR3 is given without its conserved first and last residue. The D gene is left open where the match is weak.

J gene,D gene,V gene,CDR3 protein
TRBJ2-2,TRBD1,TRBV7-9,ASSDGTAYTGELF
TRBJ2-3,-,TRBV6-4,ASSLLGGDTDTQY
TRBJ1-4,TRBD1,TRBV28,ASSRDRGL
TRBJ1-1,-,TRBV5-1,ASSSGRTTDTEAF
TRBJ2-6,-,TRBV6-4,ASSGGYGSGANVLT
TRBJ1-4,-,TRBV6-5,ASSAGGRGEKLF
TRBJ2-7,TRBD1,TRBV11-2,ASSLKGQGRVHDEQY
TRBJ2-3,-,TRBV27,ASRSYFTSTDTQY
TRBJ2-7,-,TRBV27,ASSLEPGGEQY
TRBJ2-7,-,TRBV2,ASSEDRWFDEQY
TRBJ2-1,TRBD1,TRBV11-3,ASSEHRGNEQF
TRBJ2-2,TRBD1,TRBV5-4,ASRVTGGPTGELF
TRBJ1-2,-,TRBV5-1,ASSLERGAGSGYT
TRBJ1-5,-,TRBV7-9,ASSLYGQSNQPQH
TRBJ1-2,-,TRBV2,ASSMSGGNYGYT
TRBJ1-2,-,TRBV9,ASSVGTDWDGYT
TRBJ1-3,-,TRBV5-1,ASSSTGSPGNTIY
TRBJ2-2,-,TRBV6-4,ASSQDSANTGELF
TRBJ2-6,-,TRBV4-1,ASSQAGRANVLT
TRBJ2-1,TRBD1,TRBV7-8,ASSLLQGFGYNEQF
TRBJ2-3,-,TRBV6-5,ASSLQGSTDTQY
TRBJ1-1,-,TRBV6-6,ASAADTEAF
TRBJ2-7,-,TRBV7-9,ASSRWTASRDYEQY
TRBJ1-5,TRBD1,TRBV18,ASSPRAPRDRAIQPQH
TRBJ2-3,TRBD2,TRBV7-2,ASSLIGLAIDTQY
TRBJ1-5,-,TRBV28,ASSSPQQGAHQPQH
TRBJ2-2,-,TRBV2,ASSKNRGGTGELF
TRBJ2-5,-,TRBV5-6,ASSLAREIGETQY
TRBJ2-4,TRBD1,TRBV6-5,ASSQSGQEDIQY
TRBJ1-2,-,TRBV5-1,ASSWDTANYGYT
TRBJ2-1,-,TRBV6-5,ASNAPSGLRQF
TRBJ2-2,-,TRBV27,ATLVSGQGGSNTGELF
TRBJ2-2,-,TRBV6-5,ASKSSGELF
TRBJ2-1,-,TRBV13,ASSLESKSSYNEQF